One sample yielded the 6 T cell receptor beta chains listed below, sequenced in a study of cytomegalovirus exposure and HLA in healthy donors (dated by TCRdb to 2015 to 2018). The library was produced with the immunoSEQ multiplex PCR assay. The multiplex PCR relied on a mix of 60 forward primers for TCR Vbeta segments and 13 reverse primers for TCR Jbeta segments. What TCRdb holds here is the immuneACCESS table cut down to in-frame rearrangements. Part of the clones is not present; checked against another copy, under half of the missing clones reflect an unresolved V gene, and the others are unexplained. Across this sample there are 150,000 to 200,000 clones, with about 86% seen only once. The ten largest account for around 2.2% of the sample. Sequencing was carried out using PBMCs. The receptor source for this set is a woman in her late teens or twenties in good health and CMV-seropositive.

CDR3 region: CSVDRAEETQYF. The CDR3 nucleotides are TGCAGCGTCGACAGGGCGGAGGAGACCCAGTACTTC. The genes are TRBV29-1 and TRBJ2-5; 7 bases match TRBD1. In germline, CDR1 is SQVTM, CDR2 ANQGSEA. The V and J ends lost 6 bases and 5 bases, in that order; junction bases with no gene match: 6. This CDR3 spans 12 amino acids.

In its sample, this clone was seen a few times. CDR3 DNA sequence: TGTGCCAGCAGCTTCGGGGAGGGGGCTTTCTTT. Translating it yields CASSFGEGAFF. The rearrangement links TRBV7-2 to TRBJ1-1, with D perhaps matching TRBD1 (5 bases). CDR1 is SGHTA and CDR2 is FQGNSA in the germline V gene. The CDR3 sequence is 11 residues long. V was pared by 3 bases and J by 11 bases, with 10 bases between.

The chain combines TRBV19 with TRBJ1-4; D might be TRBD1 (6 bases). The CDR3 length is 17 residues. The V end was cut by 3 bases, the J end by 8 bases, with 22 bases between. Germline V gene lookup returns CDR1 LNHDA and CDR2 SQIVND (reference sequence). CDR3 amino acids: CASSIGVAGGAGEKLFF. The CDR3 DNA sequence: TGTGCCAGTAGTATTGGCGTGGCGGGGGGCGCGGGAGAAAAACTGTTTTTT. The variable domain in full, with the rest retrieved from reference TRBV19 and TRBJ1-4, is DGGITQSPKYLFRKEGQNVTLSCEQNLNHDAMYWYRQDPGQGLRLIYYSQIVNDFQKGDIAEGYSVSREKKESFPLTVTSAQKNPTAFYLCASSIGVAGGAGEKLFFGSGTQLSVL.

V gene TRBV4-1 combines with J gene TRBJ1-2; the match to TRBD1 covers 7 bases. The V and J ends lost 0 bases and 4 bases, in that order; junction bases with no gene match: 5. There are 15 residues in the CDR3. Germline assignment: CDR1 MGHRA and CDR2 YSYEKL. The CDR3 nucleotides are TGCGCCAGCAGCCAAGATTCAAACAGGGGCTATGGCTACACCTTC. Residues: CASSQDSNRGYGYTF.

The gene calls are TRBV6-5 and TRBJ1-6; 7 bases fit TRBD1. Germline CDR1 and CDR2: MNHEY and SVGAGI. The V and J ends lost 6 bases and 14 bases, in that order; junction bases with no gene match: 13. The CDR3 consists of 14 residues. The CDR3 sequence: CASSSPETGTSLHF. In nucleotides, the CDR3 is TGTGCCAGCAGCTCGCCGGAGACAGGGACATCCCTCCACTTT.

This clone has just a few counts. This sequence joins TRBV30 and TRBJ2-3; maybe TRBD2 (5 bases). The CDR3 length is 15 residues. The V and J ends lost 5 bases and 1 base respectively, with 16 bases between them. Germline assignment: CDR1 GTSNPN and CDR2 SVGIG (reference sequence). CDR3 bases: TGTGCCTGGCTCGGGATTTCTGAGGGCACAGATACGCAGTATTTT. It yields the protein CAWLGISEGTDTQYF.